These 16 T cell receptor delta chains share one sample of origin, sequenced in a study of γδ T cells in repeated Plasmodium falciparum infection. TCRdb reanalyzed the multiplex PCR reads using CATT. The profile shows roughly 93,000 delta-chain clones, 1.4% to 1.5% of them singletons. Bulk repertoires came from Vgamma9/Vdelta2+ or Vdelta2-negative gammadelta T cells flow-sorted from PBMC. Material for sequencing was gamma-delta T cells from blood. These receptors all come from a pool of human donors (malaria-infected and uninfected, not separated).

This clone was detected many times. V usage is TRDV2 and J usage is TRDJ1; D might be TRDD3 (5 bases). The CDR3 is 18 amino acids. CDR1 is GEAIGNYY and CDR2 is EKD in the germline V gene. V gave up 0 bases and J gave up 11 bases, with 30 bases separating them. CDR3 sequence (DNA): TGTGCCTGTGACACCGGATTTAGGGGGGCTATCATACGCCCGGGTCTCATCTTT. It translates to CACDTGFRGAIIRPGLIF.

Turning to this clone: A far larger clone differs by one base, so this is likely a read error. Other DNA sequences in the sample encode the same CDR3. The DNA for the CDR3 is TGCGCCTGTCATACGGTTACCATCTCTGGCACCGATAAACTCATCTTT. It yields the protein CACHTVTISGTDKLIF. V usage is TRDV2 and J usage is TRDJ1; D is perhaps TRDD3 (5 bases). TCRdb carries no J gene annotation; the J gene was assigned here by matching the DNA with germline. The CDR3 sequence is 16 residues long. Germline V CDR1 and CDR2: GEAIGNYY, EKD.

The sample holds a few counts of this clone. TCRdb lists the protein of a much larger clone for this DNA, which differs at residue 14, so this is likely a read error; the protein given here is translated from the DNA itself. No J gene was assigned, while the V gene was called as TRDV1; the D segment call TRDD3 is taken from the table without a DNA check. This CDR3 spans 16 amino acids. Germline lookup yields CDR1 TSWWSYY and CDR2 QGS. The CDR3 is CALGETALGGDLGPIF. CDR3 coding DNA: TGTGCTCTTGGGGAAACTGCCCTAGGCGGGGACCTTGGACCCATCTTT.

This clone occurred a few times. Only one base separates this from a far larger clonotype, so it likely reflects a read error. At the DNA level, this CDR3 is encoded by other sequences in the same sample as well. There is no J gene call, but TRDV1 is given as the V gene; the table's D call, TRDD3, has no DNA check behind it. The CDR3 has 23 residues. Germline lookup yields CDR1 TSWWSYY and CDR2 QGS. CDR3 protein: CALGEDPSPLYKSFSPYTDKLIF. As DNA, the CDR3 is TGTGCTCTTGGGGAAGACCCGTCCCCTCTCTATAAGTCATTCTCCCCGTACACCGATAAGCTCATCTTT.

Of note for this clone: One end of the junction varies from germline; a read error may be responsible. This sequence joins TRDV1 and TRDJ1; TRDD3 might be the D (6 bases). TCRdb leaves out the J gene; it was filled in here by matching the DNA to germline. CDR3 size: 17 residues. Germline assignment: CDR1 TSWWSYY and CDR2 QGS. In DNA, the CDR3 is TGCTCTGGGGATTTCCGGCTCTCCTCCCTATACACCGATAAACTCATCTTT. Its translation is CSGDFRLSSLYTDKLIF.

The sample holds a few counts of this clone. TCRdb assigns this DNA the protein of a much larger clone, which departs from its translation at residue 8; this likely reflects a read error, and the protein shown comes from translating the DNA. The chain is built from TRDV1 and TRDJ1; TRDD2 might be the D (5 bases). With 3 bases removed from V and 8 bases from J, the gap between germline ends came to 19 bases. This CDR3 is 15 amino acids long. Germline V gives CDR1 TSWWSYY, CDR2 QGS. The CDR3 sequence: CALGDPYCLLSKLIF. The DNA for the CDR3 is TGTGCTCTTGGGGACCCCTACTGCCTTCTTTCGAAACTCATCTTT.

In its sample, this clone was seen many times. TCRdb lists the protein of a much larger clone for this DNA, which differs at residue 14, so this is likely a read error; the protein given here is translated from the DNA itself. The CDR3: CALGEKAFLHLVLPHTDKLIF. The CDR3 DNA sequence: TGTGCTCTTGGGGAAAAGGCCTTCCTACACCTAGTACTCCCTCACACCGATAAACTCATCTTT. This sequence joins TRDV1 and TRDJ1, with 9 bases fitting TRDD2. With 2 bases clipped from V and 0 bases from J, the junction kept 19 bases outside the gene matches. Germline V gene sequence: CDR1 TSWWSYY, CDR2 QGS. The CDR3 totals 21 residues.

With respect to this clone: TCRdb has a much larger clone's protein, which differs at residue 5 from the translation of this DNA, likely because of a read error; what is shown is the protein translated from the DNA. The DNA for the CDR3 is TGTGCCTGTGACGCCTTCTGGCACACCGATAAACTCATCTTT. The encoded protein is CACDAFWHTDKLIF. V usage is TRDV2 and J usage is TRDJ1, with a possible D match to TRDD2 (5 bases). The V end was cut by 3 bases, the J end by 0 bases, with 10 bases between. Germline CDR1 is GEAIGNYY and CDR2 is EKD. This CDR3 spans 14 amino acids.

In its sample, this clone was seen a few times. The protein held in TCRdb is that of a much larger clone and does not match this DNA's translation at residue 13, likely because of a read error; the protein shown is translated from the DNA. This chain joins TRDV2 and TRDJ3; 9 nucleotides line up with TRDD3. In the absence of a J gene in TCRdb, the DNA was matched to germline to assign it here. Germline V gene sequence: CDR1 GEAIGNYY, CDR2 EKD. The CDR3 spans 20 residues. In DNA, the CDR3 is TGTGCCTGTGACACTCTTACTGGGGGACCTAGCTCCCGGGACACCCGACAGATGTTTTTC. Residues: CACDTLTGGPSSRDTRQMFF.

The sample holds many counts of this clone. Other DNA sequences in this specimen translate into the identical CDR3. The chain recombines TRDV2 with TRDJ1; 8 bases map to TRDD3. Germline assignment: CDR1 GEAIGNYY and CDR2 EKD. The J segment lost 0 bases and the V segment lost 3 bases, leaving 8 bases of the junction unmatched. This CDR3 has 16 residues. The CDR3 bases are TGTGCCTGTGACCTCGTGGGGGATTTGGACACCGATAAACTCATCTTT. Its translation: CACDLVGDLDTDKLIF.

About this clone itself: TCRdb lists the protein of a much larger clone for this DNA, which differs at residue 19, so this is likely a read error; the protein given here is translated from the DNA itself. V and J are TRDV1 and TRDJ2, with 8 bases matching TRDD3. In the absence of a J gene in TCRdb, the DNA was matched to germline to assign it here. The CDR3 runs 22 residues. The germline V gene has CDR1 TSWWSYY and CDR2 QGS. The CDR3 is CALGELNGLLLYWGAMTARLFF. CDR3 bases: TGTGCTCTTGGGGAACTTAATGGCCTTCTTCTGTACTGGGGGGCCATGACAGCACGACTCTTCTTT.

This clone was seen ten or more times. It may be a read error: a sequence one base away is much more abundant. Distinct nucleotide sequences in the sample also encode this CDR3. V is TRDV1 and J is TRDJ2, with TRDD3 as a possible D gene (5 bases). CDR1 is TSWWSYY and CDR2 is QGS in the germline V gene. V lost 0 bases, J lost 0 bases, and 14 bases lay in between. The CDR3 contains 18 residues. The chain's CDR3 is CALGELGWGATLTAQLFF. The CDR3 nucleotides read TGTGCTCTTGGGGAACTAGGATGGGGCGCCACTTTGACAGCACAACTCTTCTTT.

Concerning this clone itself: TCRdb has a much larger clone's protein, which differs at residue 7 from the translation of this DNA, likely because of a read error; what is shown is the protein translated from the DNA. The chain recombines TRDV1 with TRDJ1; TRDD3 matches at 8 bases. The J gene, missing from TCRdb, was assigned here through DNA to germline matching. This CDR3 is 24 amino acids long. Germline lookup yields CDR1 TSWWSYY and CDR2 QGS. J gave up 0 bases and V 4 bases, and 31 bases lay outside the gene matches. The CDR3 is CALGARFGPTNLLYWGYDTDKLIF. CDR3 nucleotides: TGTGCTCTTGGGGCTCGGTTTGGACCTACGAACCTCCTATACTGGGGGTATGACACCGATAAACTCATCTTT.

This clone was seen more than once but under ten times. The protein recorded in TCRdb matches a much larger clone and deviates from this DNA's translation at residue 6, suggesting a read error; the protein here is obtained by translating the DNA. This chain joins TRDV1 and TRDJ1; D possibly corresponds to TRDD2 (6 bases). Germline CDR1 is TSWWSYY and CDR2 is QGS. The CDR3 contains 16 residues. Trimming removed 3 bases at V and 0 bases at J, with 14 bases between. This chain's CDR3 is CALGDCCLPHTDKLIF. CDR3 sequence (DNA): TGTGCTCTTGGGGACTGCTGCCTTCCACACACCGATAAACTCATCTTT.

This clone has a handful of counts. The chain joins TRDV1 to TRDJ1, with TRDD3 matching 7 bases. TCRdb carries no J gene annotation; the J gene was assigned here by matching the DNA with germline. Germline V gives CDR1 TSWWSYY, CDR2 QGS. The CDR3 runs to 18 residues. The J segment lost 0 bases and the V segment lost 1 base, leaving 11 bases of the junction unmatched. In nucleotides, the CDR3 is TGTGCTCTTGGGGAACCCCCCCCTCTGGGGGTTAACACCGATAAACTCATCTTT. It codes for CALGEPPPLGVNTDKLIF.

This clone was seen only a few times. TCRdb pairs this DNA with a much larger clone's protein that differs at residue 10, likely a read error; the protein shown was translated from the DNA. CDR3: CACDAWGIQGRSWDTRQMFF. CDR3 nucleotides: TGTGCCTGTGACGCCTGGGGGATCCAGGGTCGCTCCTGGGACACCCGACAGATGTTTTTC. J is TRDJ3 and V is TRDV2; TRDD3 matches 9 bases. Trimming took 3 bases from V and 0 from J; bases not matched to a gene: 11. The CDR3 spans 20 residues. The germline V gene encodes CDR1 GEAIGNYY and CDR2 EKD.